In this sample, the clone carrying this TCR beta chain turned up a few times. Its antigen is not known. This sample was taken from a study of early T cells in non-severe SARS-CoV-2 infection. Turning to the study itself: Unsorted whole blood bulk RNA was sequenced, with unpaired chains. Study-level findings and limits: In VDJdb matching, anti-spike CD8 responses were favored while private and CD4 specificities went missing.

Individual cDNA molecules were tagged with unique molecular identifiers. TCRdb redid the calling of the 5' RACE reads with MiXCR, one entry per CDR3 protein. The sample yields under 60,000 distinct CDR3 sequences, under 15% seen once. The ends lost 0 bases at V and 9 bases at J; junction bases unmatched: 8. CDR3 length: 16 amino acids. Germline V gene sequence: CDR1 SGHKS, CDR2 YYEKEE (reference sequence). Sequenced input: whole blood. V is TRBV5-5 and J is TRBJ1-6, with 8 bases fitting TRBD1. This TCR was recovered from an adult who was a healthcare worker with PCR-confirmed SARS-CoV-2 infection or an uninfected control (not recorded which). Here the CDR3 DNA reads TGTGCCAGCAGCTTGGTCGTAGCAGGGGGCAGTTCACCCCTCCACTTT. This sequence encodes CASSLVVAGGSSPLHF.